The 17 T cell receptor beta chains presented below share a single source sample, sequenced in a study of post-analysis software for immune sequencing data. Presence of unique molecular identifiers characterized the TCR beta cDNA libraries. One entry per CDR3 protein, called by TCRdb with MiXCR from the PCR reads. The sample holds 350,000 to 450,000 distinct CDR3 sequences; about a third are singletons and the top ten take around 15%. No antigen has been assigned to these receptors. Study observations and caveats: Patients showed TRBV5-6, TRBV5-1 and TRBV20-1 among a handful of TRBV segments more frequent than in controls.

Sample: blood. These receptors were obtained from a girl under 18 with multiple sclerosis.

This chain uses TRBV9 with TRBJ2-2; D call uncertain. This CDR3 comprises 12 residues. Trimming cost V 0 bases and J 4 bases, with 1 base left between them. CDR1 and CDR2 from the germline V gene are SGDLS and YYNGEE. The CDR3 here is CASSVGTGELFF. The CDR3, as DNA: TGTGCCAGCAGCGTAGGCACCGGGGAGCTGTTTTTT.

This clonotype has only a few counts. V usage is TRBV30 and J usage is TRBJ2-7; unclear D gene. The germline V gene has CDR1 GTSNPN and CDR2 SVGIG (reference sequence). The CDR3 has 13 amino acids. The V and J ends lost 2 bases and 1 base respectively, with 9 bases between them. CDR3 bases: TGTGCCTGGAGTATCGGGCCTTCCTACGAGCAGTACTTC. It specifies CAWSIGPSYEQYF.

The chain uses TRBV4-1 and TRBJ2-5; no definite D call. The germline V and J ends were trimmed by 0 bases and 2 bases, with 4 bases remaining between them. The CDR3 sequence is 13 residues long. Germline V lookup: CDR1 MGHRA, CDR2 YSYEKL. The DNA of the CDR3 is TGCGCCAGCAGCCAAGAACCTCAAGAGACCCAGTACTTC. This encodes CASSQEPQETQYF.

This clonotype came up a few times. The gene calls are TRBV5-1 and TRBJ2-5; a weak D match, TRBD1 (5 bases). Trimming pared 5 bases from V and 3 bases from J, leaving 8 bases between. The germline V gene encodes CDR1 SGHRS and CDR2 YFSETQ. CDR3 length: 12 residues. The CDR3 reads CASSTGEETQYF. For the CDR3, the DNA is TGCGCCAGCAGTACAGGAGAAGAGACCCAGTACTTC.

This clonotype was recorded many times. The chain recombines TRBV4-3 with TRBJ1-1; D gene uncertain. V dropped 5 bases and J dropped 0 bases, with 7 bases sitting between them. The CDR3 loop spans 13 amino acids. From germline, CDR1 is LGHNA and CDR2 YSLEER. The CDR3 protein is CASSYHMNTEAFF. The CDR3 DNA reads as TGCGCCAGCAGCTACCACATGAACACTGAAGCTTTCTTT.

The V gene is TRBV11-2, the J gene TRBJ2-1; weak D call: TRBD2 (5 bases). CDR1 and CDR2 from the germline V gene are SGHAT and FQNNGV. V was clipped by 2 bases and J by 7 bases, with 15 bases between them. The CDR3 runs 15 residues. CDR3 coding DNA: TGTGCCAGCAGCTTAAGCGGTACCTTACGGAATGAGCAGTTCTTC. It specifies CASSLSGTLRNEQFF.

This clonotype has more than one count but fewer than ten. The chain recombines TRBV3-1 with TRBJ2-1, with D unclear. Germline V gene lookup returns CDR1 LGHDT and CDR2 YNNKEL (reference sequence). The V gene lost 1 base and the J gene lost 7 bases, with 11 bases spanning the gap. The CDR3 runs 14 residues. The CDR3 nucleotides read TGTGCCAGCAGCCAAGTCGGCCTTCCAAATGAGCAGTTCTTC. This gives the protein CASSQVGLPNEQFF.

V gene TRBV7-6 combines with J gene TRBJ2-5, with TRBD2 matching over 7 bases. This CDR3 has 14 amino acids. The V and J ends lost 6 bases and 2 bases, in that order; junction bases with no gene match: 6. CDR1 is SGHVS, CDR2 FNYEAQ, per germline. The CDR3 DNA reads TGTGCCAGCAGTCCTATCGGGGGGCAAGAGACCCAGTACTTC. This encodes CASSPIGGQETQYF. The full variable domain, in which reference TRBV7-6 and TRBJ2-5 provide the parts outside the CDR3, is GAGVSQSPRYKVTKRGQDVALRCDPISGHVSLYWYRQALGQGPEFLTYFNYEAQQDKSGLPNDRFSAERPEGSISTLTIQRTEQRDSAMYRCASSPIGGQETQYFGPGTRLLVL.

The gene calls are TRBV12-3 or TRBV12-4 and TRBJ1-1; 7 positions agree with TRBD1. This CDR3 contains 13 residues. Trimming took 0 bases from V and 10 from J; bases not matched to a gene: 5. Written as DNA, the CDR3 is TGTGCCAGCAGTTTAGCCTACAGGGGAATAGCTTTCTTT. It codes for CASSLAYRGIAFF.

V and J are TRBV5-5 and TRBJ2-1; the match to TRBD1 covers 9 bases. V was pared by 3 bases and J by 8 bases, with 3 bases of the junction left unmatched. The CDR3 contains 13 residues. Germline-derived CDR1 and CDR2 are SGHKS and YYEKEE (reference sequence). CDR3 bases: TGTGCCAGCAGCTCGTGGACAGGGGATGAGCAGTTCTTC. Translated: CASSSWTGDEQFF.

The chain is built from TRBV12-3 or TRBV12-4 and TRBJ1-5, with D maybe TRBD1 (5 bases). The CDR3 has 15 residues. Trimming pared 6 bases from V and 9 bases from J, leaving 21 bases between. CDR3 sequence: CASSLRDESGWPQHF. As DNA, the CDR3 is TGTGCCAGCAGCCTAAGGGACGAGTCTGGGTGGCCCCAGCATTTT.

This chain connects TRBV20-1 to TRBJ2-1; D is uncertain. Germline CDR1 is DFQATT and CDR2 is SNEGSKA (reference sequence). V lost 3 bases and J lost 4, with 16 bases in between. The CDR3 sequence is 15 residues long. In DNA form, the CDR3 reads TGCAGTGCTAGCCCGCGCACATTCCTTTACAATGAGCAGTTCTTC. Encoded protein: CSASPRTFLYNEQFF.

In DNA form, the CDR3 reads TGTGCCAGCAGATTGACGCTAGGGAGCGAGCAGTACTTC. Protein product: CASRLTLGSEQYF. The chain uses TRBV6-5 and TRBJ2-7; TRBD2 is a possible D gene (5 bases). From germline, CDR1 is MNHEY and CDR2 SVGAGI. V lost 6 bases and J lost 6, with 15 bases in between. The CDR3 extends over 13 amino acids.

The chain links TRBV7-9 to TRBJ1-4, with 7 bases that match TRBD1. CDR1 and CDR2 (germline): SEHNR, FQNEAQ (reference sequence). The CDR3 length is 17 residues. V shed 6 bases and J 2 bases; nucleotides not matched to a gene: 12. The CDR3 sequence: CASSYGDRASTNEKLFF. The CDR3 nucleotides read TGTGCCAGCAGTTATGGAGACAGGGCTTCGACTAATGAAAAACTGTTTTTT.

This clonotype was observed a few times. The V gene is TRBV20-1, the J gene TRBJ2-7; D is perhaps TRBD1 or TRBD2 (5 bases each). Trimming removed 0 bases at V and 4 bases at J, with 13 bases between. This CDR3 region has 14 residues. Germline values: CDR1 DFQATT, CDR2 SNEGSKA (reference sequence). DNA for the CDR3: TGCAGTGCTAGAGATGGACTTAAGGGGTACGAGCAGTACTTC. Encoded protein: CSARDGLKGYEQYF.

CDR3 bases: TGTGCCACCAGCGGCAGGAGGGCCACAGATACGCAGTATTTT. It translates to CATSGRRATDTQYF. The V call is TRBV15, the J call TRBJ2-3; D might be TRBD2 (6 bases). Germline CDR1 LNHNV, CDR2 YYDKDF (reference sequence). The CDR3 spans 14 residues. Trimming left V 5 bases short and J 2 bases short, with 11 bases between.

This clonotype turned up a few times. This chain uses TRBV7-2 with TRBJ1-4; D not certain. The CDR3 is 13 residues long. Germline CDR1 reads SGHTA; CDR2 reads FQGNSA. The germline V and J ends were trimmed by 5 bases and 7 bases, with 11 bases remaining between them. The CDR3 spells CASSENRGEKLFF. The CDR3 region has the DNA TGTGCCAGCAGCGAAAACAGAGGTGAAAAACTGTTTTTT.